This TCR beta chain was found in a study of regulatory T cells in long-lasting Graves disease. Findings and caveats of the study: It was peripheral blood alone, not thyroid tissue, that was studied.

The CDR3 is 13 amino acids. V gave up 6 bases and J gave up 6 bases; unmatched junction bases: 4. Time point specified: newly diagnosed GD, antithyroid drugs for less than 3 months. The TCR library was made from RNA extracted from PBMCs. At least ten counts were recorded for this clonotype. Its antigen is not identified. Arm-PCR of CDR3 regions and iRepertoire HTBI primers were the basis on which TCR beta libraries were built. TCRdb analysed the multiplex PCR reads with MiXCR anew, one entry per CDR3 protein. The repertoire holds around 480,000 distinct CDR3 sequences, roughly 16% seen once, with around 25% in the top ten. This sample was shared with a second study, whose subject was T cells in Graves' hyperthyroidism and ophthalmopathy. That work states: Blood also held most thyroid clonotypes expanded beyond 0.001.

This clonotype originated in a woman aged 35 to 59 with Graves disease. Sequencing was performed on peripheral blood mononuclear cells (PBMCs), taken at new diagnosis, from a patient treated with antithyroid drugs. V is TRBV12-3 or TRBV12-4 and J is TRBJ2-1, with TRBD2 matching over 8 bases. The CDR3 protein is CASSRGGPNEQFF. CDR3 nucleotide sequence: TGTGCCAGCAGCCGGGGGGGCCCCAATGAGCAGTTCTTC.